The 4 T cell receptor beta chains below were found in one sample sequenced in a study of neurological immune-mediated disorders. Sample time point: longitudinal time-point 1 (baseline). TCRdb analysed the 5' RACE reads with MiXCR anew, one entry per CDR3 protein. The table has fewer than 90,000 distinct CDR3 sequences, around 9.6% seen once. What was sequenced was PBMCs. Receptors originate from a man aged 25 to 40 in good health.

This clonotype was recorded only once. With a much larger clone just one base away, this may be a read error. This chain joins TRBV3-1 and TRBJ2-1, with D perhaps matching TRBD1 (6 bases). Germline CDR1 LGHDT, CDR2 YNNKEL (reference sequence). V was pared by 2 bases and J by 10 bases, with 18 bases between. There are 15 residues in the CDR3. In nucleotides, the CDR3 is TGTGCCAGCAGCCAAACATCCTCTGGGGGCGGCGAGCAGTTCTTC. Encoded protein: CASSQTSSGGGEQFF.

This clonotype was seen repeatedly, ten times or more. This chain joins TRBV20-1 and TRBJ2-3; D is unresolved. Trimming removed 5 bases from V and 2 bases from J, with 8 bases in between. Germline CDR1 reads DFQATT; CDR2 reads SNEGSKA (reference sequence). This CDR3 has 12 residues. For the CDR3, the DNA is TGCAGTGCTGACGACACCACAGATACGCAGTATTTT. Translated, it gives CSADDTTDTQYF.

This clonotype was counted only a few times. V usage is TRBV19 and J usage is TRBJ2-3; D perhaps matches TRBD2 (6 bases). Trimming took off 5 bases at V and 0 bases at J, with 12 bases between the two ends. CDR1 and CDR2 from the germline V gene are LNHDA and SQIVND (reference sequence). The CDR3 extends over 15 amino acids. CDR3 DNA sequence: TGTGCCAGTAGTCCATACGGGAGTAGCACAGATACGCAGTATTTT. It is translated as CASSPYGSSTDTQYF.

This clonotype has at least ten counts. CDR3 sequence: CASSLGQGKTQYF. The CDR3, as DNA: TGTGCCAGCAGCTTGGGACAGGGCAAGACCCAGTACTTC. The rearrangement uses TRBV7-7 and TRBJ2-5, with 9 bases lining up with TRBD1. Unmatched junction bases numbered 2, after V lost 3 bases and J lost 6 bases. Germline CDR1 is SSHAT and CDR2 is FNYEAQ (reference sequence). The CDR3 loop spans 13 amino acids.